This TCR beta chain originates from a study of blood T cell repertoires in COVID-19. Study as a whole: Samples came from the United States, Italy and Spain, spanning acute and convalescent COVID-19. Sources were T cells, B-cell-depleted T cells, or PBMCs; the material itself was cDNA or gDNA.

In germline, CDR1 is MNHEY, CDR2 SMNVEV (reference sequence). Trimming cost V 6 bases and J 6 bases; bases outside gene matches: 10. The CDR3 length is 15 residues. Original processing notes: Counts of nucleated cells, estimated from reference gene primer amplification, were obtained. TCRdb's table, derived via immunoSEQ multiplex PCR, lists solely in-frame clones and lacks some. D and trimming were read from the DNA, whereas the V and J calls and clone size are those reported in that table. The sample carries about 230,000 clones, around 83% recorded once. The chain combines TRBV27 with TRBJ2-2, with 7 nucleotides matching TRBD2. This receptor was taken from a woman aged 45-60 years with acute or convalescent COVID-19. Sequencing was done on a sample of peripheral blood. Here the CDR3 reads CASSWTSGSAGELFF. CDR3 in DNA: TGTGCCAGCAGCTGGACTAGTGGTAGCGCCGGGGAGCTGTTTTTT.